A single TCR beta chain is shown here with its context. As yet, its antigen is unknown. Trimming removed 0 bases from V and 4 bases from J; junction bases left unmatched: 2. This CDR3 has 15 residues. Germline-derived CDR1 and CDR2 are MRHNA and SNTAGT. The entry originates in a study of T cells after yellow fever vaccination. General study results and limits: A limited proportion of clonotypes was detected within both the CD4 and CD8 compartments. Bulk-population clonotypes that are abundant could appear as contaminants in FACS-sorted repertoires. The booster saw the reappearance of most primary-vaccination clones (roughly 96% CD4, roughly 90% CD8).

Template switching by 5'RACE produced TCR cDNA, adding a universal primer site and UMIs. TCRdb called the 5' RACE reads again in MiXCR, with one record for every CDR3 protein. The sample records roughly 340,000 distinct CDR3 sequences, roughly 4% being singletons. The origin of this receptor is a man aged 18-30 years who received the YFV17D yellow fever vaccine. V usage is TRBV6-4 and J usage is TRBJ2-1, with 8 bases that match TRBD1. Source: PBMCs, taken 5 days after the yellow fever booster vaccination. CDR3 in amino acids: CASSDSGQGYNEQFF. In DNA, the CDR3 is TGTGCCAGCAGTGACTCTGGACAGGGATACAATGAGCAGTTCTTC.